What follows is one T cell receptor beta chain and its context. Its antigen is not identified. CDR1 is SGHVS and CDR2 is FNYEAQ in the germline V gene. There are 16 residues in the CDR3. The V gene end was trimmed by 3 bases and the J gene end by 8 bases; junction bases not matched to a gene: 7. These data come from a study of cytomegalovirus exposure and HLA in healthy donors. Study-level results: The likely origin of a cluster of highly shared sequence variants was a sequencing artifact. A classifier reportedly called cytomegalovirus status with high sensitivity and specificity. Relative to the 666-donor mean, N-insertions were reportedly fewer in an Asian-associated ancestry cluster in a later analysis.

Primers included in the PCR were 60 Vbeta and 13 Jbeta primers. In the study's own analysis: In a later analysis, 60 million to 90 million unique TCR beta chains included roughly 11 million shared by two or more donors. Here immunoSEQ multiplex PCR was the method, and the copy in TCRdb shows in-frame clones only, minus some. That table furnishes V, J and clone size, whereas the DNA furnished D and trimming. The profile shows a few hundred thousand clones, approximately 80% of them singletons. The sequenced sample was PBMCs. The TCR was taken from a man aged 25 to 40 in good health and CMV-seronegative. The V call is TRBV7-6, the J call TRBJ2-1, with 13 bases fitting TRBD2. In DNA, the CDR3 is TGTGCCAGCAGCTTGCGACTAGCGGGGGGAGGGGATGAGCAGTTCTTC. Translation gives CASSLRLAGGGDEQFF.